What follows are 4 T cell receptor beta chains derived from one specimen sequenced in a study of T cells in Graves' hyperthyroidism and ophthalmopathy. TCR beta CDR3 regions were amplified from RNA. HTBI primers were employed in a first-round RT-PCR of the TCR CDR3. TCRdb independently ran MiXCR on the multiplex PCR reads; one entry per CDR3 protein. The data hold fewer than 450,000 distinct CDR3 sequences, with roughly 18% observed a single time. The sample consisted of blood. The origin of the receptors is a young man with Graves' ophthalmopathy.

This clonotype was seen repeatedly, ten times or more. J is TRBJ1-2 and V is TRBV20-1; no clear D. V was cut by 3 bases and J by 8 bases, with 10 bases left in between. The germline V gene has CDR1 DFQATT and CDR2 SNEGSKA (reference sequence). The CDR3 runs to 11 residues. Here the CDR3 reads CSAREGVGYTF. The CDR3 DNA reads TGCAGTGCTAGGGAGGGTGTGGGCTACACCTTC.

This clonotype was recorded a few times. The CDR3, as DNA: TGTGCCATCAGTGAGTCAACAGGAGCCACTGAAGCTTTCTTT. It yields the protein CAISESTGATEAFF. This chain links TRBV10-3 with TRBJ1-1; maybe TRBD1 (5 bases). CDR1 and CDR2 (germline): ENHRY, SYGVKD. CDR3 length: 14 amino acids. V lost 0 bases, J lost 4 bases, and 9 bases lay in between.

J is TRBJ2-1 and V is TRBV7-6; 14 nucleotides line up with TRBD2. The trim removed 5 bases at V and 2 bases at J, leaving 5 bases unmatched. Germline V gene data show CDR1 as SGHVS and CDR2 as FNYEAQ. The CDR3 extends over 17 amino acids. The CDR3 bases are TGTGCCAGCAGCGCCCGACTAGCGGGGGGGCCCTACAATGAGCAGTTCTTC. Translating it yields CASSARLAGGPYNEQFF. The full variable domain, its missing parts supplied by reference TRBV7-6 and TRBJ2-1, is GAGVSQSPRYKVTKRGQDVALRCDPISGHVSLYWYRQALGQGPEFLTYFNYEAQQDKSGLPNDRFSAERPEGSISTLTIQRTEQRDSAMYRCASSARLAGGPYNEQFFGPGTRLTVL.

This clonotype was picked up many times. The CDR3 nucleotides are TGTGCCAGCAGTTCCAGGACTGTTAACTATGGCTACACCTTC. This gives the protein CASSSRTVNYGYTF. The chain couples TRBV6-5 to TRBJ1-2; the D is unclear. Germline V lookup: CDR1 MNHEY, CDR2 SVGAGI. Deletions cut 4 bases from V and 1 base from J, with 10 bases between. This CDR3 has 14 residues.